This T cell receptor (beta chain) came from a study of shared clonotypes between healthy human individuals. Study-level points and caveats: The rarefaction results pointed to incomplete sorted-subset sequencing despite large depth. Clonotypes which were not shared had lower generation probabilities than clonotypes that all four donors shared. Clonotype sharing among donors was thought likely to change with sequencing depth. Investigators collected only blood, and repertoires in tissues likely differ.

Some clones are missing from TCRdb's copy, which holds only in-frame ones; the method was immunoSEQ multiplex PCR. The sample lists around 1,100,000 clones, approximately 80% occurring once. J was trimmed by 10 bases and V by 4 bases; bases with no gene match: 8. CDR3 length: 15 amino acids. The germline CDR1 and CDR2 sequences are MDHEN and SYDVKM. Worth noting for this clone: Its antigen remains unknown.

This rearrangement joins TRBV28 to TRBJ1-4; 11 positions match TRBD1. Sequences were obtained from memory CD4+ T cells from PBMCs. As to subset: CD45RA-negative fraction. The sequence derives from a man between 18 and 35 years old in good health. Some clones in this sample may be carry-over from other donors' samples. CDR3 nucleotides: TGTGCCAGCAGTTCCCCTGGACAGGGGGCTGGAAAACTGTTTTTT. It encodes CASSSPGQGAGKLFF. The full variable domain, its missing parts supplied by reference TRBV28 and TRBJ1-4, is DVKVTQSSRYLVKRTGEKVFLECVQDMDHENMFWYRQDPGLGLRLIYFSYDVKMKEKGDIPEGYSVSREKKERFSLILESASTNQTSMYLCASSSPGQGAGKLFFGSGTQLSVL.